This T cell receptor beta chain was captured in a study of shared clonotypes between healthy human individuals. Turning to the study itself: Per donor, CD8 memory used one plate, CD8 naive used two, CD4 memory used three and CD4 naive used three.

Germline values: CDR1 MDHEN, CDR2 SYDVKM. The ends lost 3 bases at V and 8 bases at J; junction bases unmatched: 6. The CDR3 is made up of 14 amino acids. Sequencing used immunoSEQ multiplex PCR; TCRdb keeps in-frame clones, though not all of them. The sample yields around 1,000,000 clones, roughly 80% seen once. The clonotype was recovered from a young man in good health. Some clones in this sample may be carry-over from other donors' samples. Sequencing was carried out using memory CD4+ T cells from PBMCs. Subset specified: CD45RA-negative fraction. The chain links TRBV28 to TRBJ2-1, with TRBD1 matching over 8 bases. The DNA for the CDR3 is TGTGCCAGCAGTTTTCGGACAGGGTCGGATGAGCAGTTCTTC. Protein sequence: CASSFRTGSDEQFF.